A selection of T cell receptor beta chains follows, all from one sample in a study of cytomegalovirus exposure and HLA in healthy donors. Sequencing was performed with immunoSEQ multiplex PCR; in TCRdb, only in-frame clones are kept and a portion is missing. This table has some 150,000 clones, approximately 79% appearing once. The sequencing sample was made of PBMCs. The receptors were gathered from a man between 60 and 70 years old in good health and CMV-seronegative. The CDR3 runs from the conserved cysteine through the conserved F or W. D genes are given only for firm matches. Clone size is given for some rows only: seen once, a few or many times, or a class if the clone is expanded.

d_gene,v_gene,abundance,j_gene,CDR3aa,CDR3nt
TRBD1,TRBV7-8,NA,TRBJ2-7,CASSLNRGSYEQYF,TGTGCCAGCAGCTTAAACAGGGGATCCTACGAGCAGTACTTC
NA,TRBV19,NA,TRBJ2-7,CATHGTLSYEQYF,TGTGCCACCCACGGTACCCTCTCCTACGAGCAGTACTTC
NA,TRBV28,NA,TRBJ1-5,CASGGEYQPQHF,TGTGCCAGCGGGGGGGAATATCAGCCCCAGCATTTT
TRBD2,TRBV11-3,NA,TRBJ2-3,CASSLAGGPDTQYF,TGTGCCAGCAGTTTAGCGGGAGGGCCAGATACGCAGTATTTT
NA,TRBV9,NA,TRBJ2-3,CASSVGGTGTQYF,TGTGCCAGCAGCGTAGGAGGTACGGGTACGCAGTATTTT
TRBD2,TRBV5-1,NA,TRBJ2-1,CASSLSGGEDNEQFF,TGCGCCAGCAGCTTGAGTGGGGGGGAGGACAATGAGCAGTTCTTC
NA,TRBV21-1,NA,TRBJ2-1,CASSKAVRTENSYNEQFF,TGTGCCAGCAGCAAAGCTGTCCGGACAGAGAACTCCTACAATGAGCAGTTCTTC
TRBD1,TRBV6-1,NA,TRBJ1-2,CASSDVGGRFYGYTF,TGTGCCAGCAGTGATGTAGGGGGCCGTTTCTATGGCTACACCTTC
NA,TRBV19,NA,TRBJ2-1,CASSIIGGGEFF,TGTGCCAGTAGTATCATCGGGGGAGGTGAGTTCTTC
NA,TRBV5-4,NA,TRBJ2-1,CASSPTSVQGTNEQFF,TGTGCCAGCAGCCCCACGTCGGTCCAGGGTACCAATGAGCAGTTCTTC
NA,TRBV5-1,NA,TRBJ2-2,CASSSTVGKNTGELFF,TGCGCCAGCAGCTCGACTGTCGGGAAGAACACCGGGGAGCTGTTTTTT
TRBD2,TRBV9,NA,TRBJ2-1,CASSAREGESQFF,TGTGCCAGCAGCGCGCGGGAGGGTGAATCGCAGTTCTTC
TRBD2,TRBV18,few,TRBJ2-1,CASSLTSGRYNEQFF,TGTGCCAGCTCGCTGACTAGCGGGAGGTACAATGAGCAGTTCTTC
NA,TRBV2,few,TRBJ1-6,CASTPRGGPNPGSPLHF,TGTGCCAGCACTCCGAGGGGGGGGCCCAACCCCGGTTCACCCCTCCACTTT
TRBD1,TRBV2,NA,TRBJ2-7,CASSEETGGPYEQYF,TGTGCCAGCAGTGAAGAGACAGGGGGCCCCTACGAGCAGTACTTC
NA,TRBV5-1,NA,TRBJ2-1,CASSPGRDAGDEQFF,TGCGCCAGCAGCCCCGGACGCGACGCGGGCGATGAGCAGTTCTTC
NA,TRBV28,few,TRBJ1-2,CASSVPGEQGSYGYTF,TGTGCCAGCAGTGTACCCGGAGAGCAGGGCAGCTATGGCTACACCTTC
TRBD1,TRBV19,NA,TRBJ2-5,CASRGRGYQETQYF,TGTGCCAGTAGGGGCAGGGGGTACCAAGAGACCCAGTACTTC
TRBD1,TRBV5-6,NA,TRBJ1-1,CASSLGYVTGDRAFF,TGTGCCAGCAGCTTGGGCTATGTCACAGGGGATCGCGCTTTCTTT
NA,TRBV7-2,NA,TRBJ2-5,CASSLGLISQETQYF,TGTGCCAGCAGCTTAGGGCTGATAAGCCAAGAGACCCAGTACTTC
NA,TRBV7-2,NA,TRBJ2-5,CASSLAGETQYF,TGTGCCAGCAGCTTAGCCGGAGAGACCCAGTACTTC
TRBD2,TRBV19,NA,TRBJ2-1,CASSIDHLRTSGNEQFF,TGTGCCAGTAGTATAGATCACCTCAGGACTAGCGGCAATGAGCAGTTCTTC
NA,TRBV10-2,NA,TRBJ2-5,CASSEVTAQETQYF,TGCGCCAGCAGTGAGGTGACAGCCCAAGAGACCCAGTACTTC
TRBD1,TRBV4-1,NA,TRBJ1-2,CASSQDPGQGANGYTF,TGCGCCAGCAGCCAAGATCCGGGACAGGGGGCGAATGGCTACACCTTC
NA,TRBV5-5,NA,TRBJ2-3,CASSRGQTDTQYF,TGTGCCAGCAGCCGAGGACAGACAGATACGCAGTATTTT
NA,TRBV7-9,NA,TRBJ1-5,CASSPLASQPQHF,TGTGCCAGCAGCCCATTGGCCAGTCAGCCCCAGCATTTT
TRBD1,TRBV5-1,NA,TRBJ1-2,CASSLGDRANYGYTF,TGCGCCAGCAGCTTGGGGGACAGGGCCAACTATGGCTACACCTTC
NA,TRBV7-2,NA,TRBJ2-7,CASSPTNRDYEQYF,TGTGCCAGCAGCCCAACTAACAGGGACTACGAGCAGTACTTC
TRBD1,TRBV11-1,NA,TRBJ2-1,CASSRAGGNEQFF,TGTGCCAGCAGCCGGGCAGGGGGCAATGAGCAGTTCTTC
NA,TRBV5-1,NA,TRBJ1-4,CASSLDPTATNEKLFF,TGCGCCAGCAGCTTGGATCCGACTGCAACTAATGAAAAACTGTTTTTT
NA,TRBV2,once,TRBJ1-5,CASSEQGHSNQPQHF,TGTGCCAGCAGTGAACAGGGTCATAGCAATCAGCCCCAGCATTTT
TRBD2,TRBV5-4,NA,TRBJ2-2,CASSPGGQAGELFF,TGTGCCAGCAGCCCGGGGGGGCAGGCCGGGGAGCTGTTTTTT
TRBD1,TRBV6-5,few,TRBJ1-1,CASSYSYRGDTEAFF,TGTGCCAGCAGTTACTCGTACAGGGGCGACACTGAAGCTTTCTTT
NA,TRBV9,NA,TRBJ2-3,CASSPEGAAKQYF,TGTGCCAGCAGCCCAGAAGGGGCGGCAAAGCAGTATTTT
TRBD2,TRBV5-1,few,TRBJ2-1,CARLAGADNEQFF,TGCGCCAGATTAGCGGGGGCCGACAATGAGCAGTTCTTC
TRBD2,TRBV4-3,NA,TRBJ2-3,CASSQHQRDTDTQYF,TGCGCCAGCAGCCAACACCAGCGGGACACAGATACGCAGTATTTT
NA,TRBV19,NA,TRBJ2-1,CASSIQADNEQFF,TGTGCCAGTAGTATCCAGGCCGACAATGAGCAGTTCTTC
NA,TRBV7-2,NA,TRBJ2-7,CASSFRRARSYEQYF,TGTGCCAGCAGCTTTAGGCGGGCCCGCTCCTACGAGCAGTACTTC
TRBD2,TRBV29-1,NA,TRBJ2-1,CSVASGSPEQFF,TGCAGCGTTGCTAGCGGGAGCCCTGAGCAGTTCTTC
TRBD2,TRBV5-1,NA,TRBJ2-5,CASSLSLAGAGDQYF,TGCGCCAGCAGCTTGTCTCTAGCGGGCGCGGGGGACCAGTACTTC
NA,TRBV13,NA,TRBJ2-3,CASSLGADTQYF,TGTGCCAGCAGCCTCGGGGCAGATACGCAGTATTTT
NA,TRBV6-5,NA,TRBJ2-7,CASSYSSGVYEQYF,TGTGCCAGCAGTTACTCATCGGGAGTATACGAGCAGTACTTC
NA,TRBV6-5,NA,TRBJ2-7,CASSQGAGAFEQYF,TGTGCCAGCAGTCAAGGGGCAGGAGCGTTTGAGCAGTACTTC
TRBD1,TRBV27,NA,TRBJ1-2,CASRGGDRNYGYTF,TGTGCCAGCAGGGGAGGGGACAGGAACTATGGCTACACCTTC
TRBD2,TRBV7-2,NA,TRBJ2-3,CASSLPRGELAGVDTQYF,TGTGCCAGCAGCTTACCACGGGGGGAACTAGCGGGAGTAGATACGCAGTATTTT
TRBD1,TRBV7-2,NA,TRBJ2-1,CASSRLPGQGNNEQFF,TGTGCCAGCAGCCGTCTACCGGGACAGGGGAACAATGAGCAGTTCTTC
TRBD1,TRBV5-4,few,TRBJ1-1,CASSSGHRGGETEAFF,TGTGCCAGCAGCTCGGGCCACAGGGGTGGAGAGACTGAAGCTTTCTTT
TRBD2,TRBV9,NA,TRBJ2-7,CASSVSPGLAGVPVEQYF,TGTGCCAGCAGCGTATCCCCGGGACTAGCGGGGGTGCCCGTCGAGCAGTACTTC
TRBD2,TRBV6-5,once,TRBJ2-4,CASRADGGGNIQYF,TGTGCCAGCAGAGCGGACGGGGGGGGAAACATTCAGTACTTC